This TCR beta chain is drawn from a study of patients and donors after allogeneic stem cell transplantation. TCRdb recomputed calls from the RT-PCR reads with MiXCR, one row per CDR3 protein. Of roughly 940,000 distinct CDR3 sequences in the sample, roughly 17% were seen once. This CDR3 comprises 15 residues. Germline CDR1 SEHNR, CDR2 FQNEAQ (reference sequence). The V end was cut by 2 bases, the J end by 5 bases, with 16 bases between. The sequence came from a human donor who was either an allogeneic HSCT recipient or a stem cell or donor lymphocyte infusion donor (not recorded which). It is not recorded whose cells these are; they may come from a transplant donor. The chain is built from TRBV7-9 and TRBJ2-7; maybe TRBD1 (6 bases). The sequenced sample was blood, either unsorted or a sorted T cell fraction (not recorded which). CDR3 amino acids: CASSLIRGTSDEQYF. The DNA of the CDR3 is TGTGCCAGCAGCTTAATCAGGGGAACTAGTGACGAGCAGTACTTC.